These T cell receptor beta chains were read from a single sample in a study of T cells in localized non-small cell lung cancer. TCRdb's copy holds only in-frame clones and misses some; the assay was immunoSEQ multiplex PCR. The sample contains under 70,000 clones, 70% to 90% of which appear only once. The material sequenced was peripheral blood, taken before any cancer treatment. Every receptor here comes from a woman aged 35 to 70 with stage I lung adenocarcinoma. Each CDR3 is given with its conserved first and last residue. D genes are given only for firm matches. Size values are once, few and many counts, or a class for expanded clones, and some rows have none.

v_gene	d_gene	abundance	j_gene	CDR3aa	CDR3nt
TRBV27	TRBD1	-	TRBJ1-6	CASSFSQGASDNSPLHF	TGTGCCAGCAGTTTCTCCCAGGGGGCTTCGGATAATTCACCCCTCCACTTT
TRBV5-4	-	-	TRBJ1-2	CASSLDYGYTF	TGTGCCAGCAGCTTGGACTATGGCTACACCTTC
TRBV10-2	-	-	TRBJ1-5	CASRGDAGRREQPQHF	TGCGCCAGCAGGGGAGACGCAGGGCGCAGGGAGCAGCCCCAGCATTTT
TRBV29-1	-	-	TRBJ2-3	CSGDSPSTDTQYF	TGCAGCGGCGACAGCCCCAGCACAGATACGCAGTATTTT
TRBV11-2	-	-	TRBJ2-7	CASSGNYEQYF	TGTGCCAGCAGCGGAAACTACGAGCAGTACTTC
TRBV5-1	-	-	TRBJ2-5	CASSRLSGIQETQYF	TGCGCCAGCAGCAGATTATCAGGCATCCAAGAGACCCAGTACTTC
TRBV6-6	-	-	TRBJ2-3	CASSTTGMYTDTQYF	TGTGCCAGCAGTACAACAGGGATGTACACAGATACGCAGTATTTT
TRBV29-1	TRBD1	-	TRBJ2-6	CSVGSAGGTGANVLTF	TGCAGCGTTGGAAGCGCAGGGGGCACTGGGGCCAACGTCCTGACTTTC
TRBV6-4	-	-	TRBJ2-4	CASSERRQWPLVTKNIQYF	TGTGCCAGCAGTGAGAGGAGACAGTGGCCATTGGTGACCAAAAACATTCAGTACTTC
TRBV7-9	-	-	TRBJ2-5	CASSLAAGQETQYF	TGTGCCAGCAGCTTAGCGGCGGGCCAAGAGACCCAGTACTTC
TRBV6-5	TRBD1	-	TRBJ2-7	CASSYLRTGEQYF	TGTGCCAGCAGTTACCTTAGGACAGGCGAGCAGTACTTC
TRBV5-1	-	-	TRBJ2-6	CASSLGFGSQSSGANVLTF	TGCGCCAGCAGCTTGGGTTTCGGGTCACAAAGCTCTGGGGCCAACGTCCTGACTTTC
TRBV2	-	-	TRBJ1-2	CASTTPKTGSFHHPYGYTF	TGTGCCAGCACCACCCCAAAGACAGGCTCTTTCCACCACCCCTATGGCTACACCTTC
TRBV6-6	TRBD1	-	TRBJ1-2	CASSLRTSETGDGYTF	TGTGCCAGCAGCCTCCGTACTTCCGAGACAGGGGACGGCTACACCTTC
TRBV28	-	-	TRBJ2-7	CASTPGAMGEQYF	TGTGCCAGCACCCCTGGGGCGATGGGCGAGCAGTACTTC
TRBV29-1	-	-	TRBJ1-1	CSVKDRLTNTEAFF	TGCAGCGTTAAGGACAGATTAACGAACACTGAAGCTTTCTTT
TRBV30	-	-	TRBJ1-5	CAWSGGGSNQPQHF	TGTGCCTGGAGTGGAGGGGGAAGCAATCAGCCCCAGCATTTT
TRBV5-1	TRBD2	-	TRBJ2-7	CASSLLGTSQTGNEQYF	TGCGCCAGCAGCTTGTTAGGGACTAGTCAGACCGGGAACGAGCAGTACTTC
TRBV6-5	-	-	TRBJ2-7	CASSYSGEGYEQYF	TGTGCCAGCAGTTACTCGGGCGAGGGGTACGAGCAGTACTTC
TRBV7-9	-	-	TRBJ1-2	CASSLQFSYGYTF	TGTGCCAGCAGCTTACAGTTCTCCTATGGCTACACCTTC
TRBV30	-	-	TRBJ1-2	CAWTQDRYGYTF	TGTGCCTGGACCCAGGACCGATATGGCTACACCTTC
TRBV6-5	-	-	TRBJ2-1	CASSLVGREQFF	TGTGCCAGCAGCCTCGTAGGACGCGAGCAGTTCTTC
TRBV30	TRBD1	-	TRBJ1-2	CAWETGDYGYTF	TGTGCCTGGGAGACAGGGGACTATGGCTACACCTTC
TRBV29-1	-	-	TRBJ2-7	CSVEVGAANEQYF	TGCAGCGTTGAAGTTGGGGCAGCCAACGAGCAGTACTTC
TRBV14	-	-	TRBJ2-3	CASRGTLSTDTQYF	TGTGCCAGCAGGGGAACTCTAAGCACAGATACGCAGTATTTT
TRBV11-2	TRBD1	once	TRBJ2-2	CASSLWTGATAGELFF	TGTGCCAGCAGCCTCTGGACAGGGGCCACCGCCGGGGAGCTGTTTTTT
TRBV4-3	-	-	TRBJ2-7	CASSQGPGYEQYF	TGCGCCAGCAGCCAAGGACCGGGTTACGAGCAGTACTTC
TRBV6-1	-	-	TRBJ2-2	CASTLQGTTGELFF	TGTGCCAGCACCCTACAGGGCACAACCGGGGAGCTGTTTTTT
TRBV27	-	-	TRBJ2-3	CASSFRGSTDTQYF	TGTGCCAGCAGTTTTAGGGGAAGCACAGATACGCAGTATTTT
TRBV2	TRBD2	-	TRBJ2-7	CASSPAGGPSPEYF	TGTGCCAGCAGTCCAGCGGGGGGGCCTTCCCCAGAGTACTTC
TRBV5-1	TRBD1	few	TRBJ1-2	CASGRSGQGYSTF	TGCGCCAGCGGCCGGTCGGGACAGGGGTATAGCACCTTC
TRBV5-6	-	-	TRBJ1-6	CASSFLGGYSPLHF	TGTGCCAGCAGCTTTCTAGGGGGATACTCACCCCTCCACTTT
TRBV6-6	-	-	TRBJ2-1	CASSYAISLGAGEQFF	TGTGCCAGCAGTTACGCGATATCACTGGGAGCAGGTGAGCAGTTCTTC
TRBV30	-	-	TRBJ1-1	CAWTMGTEAFF	TGTGCCTGGACCATGGGAACTGAAGCTTTCTTT
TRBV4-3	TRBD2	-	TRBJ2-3	CASSFSGGAGSDTQYF	TGCGCCAGCAGTTTCAGCGGGGGGGCTGGGTCAGATACGCAGTATTTT
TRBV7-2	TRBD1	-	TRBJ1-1	CASSAGQGTNTEAFF	TGTGCCAGCAGCGCAGGACAGGGGACCAACACTGAAGCTTTCTTT
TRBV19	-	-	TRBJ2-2	CASSSGAATGELFF	TGTGCCAGTAGTTCCGGGGCCGCAACCGGGGAGCTGTTTTTT
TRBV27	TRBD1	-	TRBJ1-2	CASRGQGYYGYTF	TGTGCCAGCAGGGGACAGGGTTATTATGGCTACACCTTC
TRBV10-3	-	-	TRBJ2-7	CAISQSLGEQYF	TGTGCCATCAGCCAAAGCTTGGGCGAGCAGTACTTC
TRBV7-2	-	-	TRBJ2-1	CASTPANEQFF	TGTGCCAGCACCCCAGCGAATGAGCAGTTCTTC
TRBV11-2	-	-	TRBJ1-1	CASSFRKMNTEAFF	TGTGCCAGCAGCTTCAGGAAAATGAACACTGAAGCTTTCTTT
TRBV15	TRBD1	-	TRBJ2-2	CATSRVQGSTGELFF	TGTGCCACCAGCAGAGTACAGGGGAGCACCGGGGAGCTGTTTTTT
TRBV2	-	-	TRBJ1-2	CASSVGRAGYTF	TGTGCCAGCAGTGTGGGGAGGGCTGGCTACACCTTC
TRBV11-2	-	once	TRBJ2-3	CASSLAGGGTDTQYF	TGTGCCAGCAGCTTAGCCGGCGGGGGCACAGATACGCAGTATTTT
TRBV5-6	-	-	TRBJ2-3	CASNPFTADTQYF	TGTGCCAGCAACCCATTCACGGCAGATACGCAGTATTTT
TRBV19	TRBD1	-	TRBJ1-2	CASTPQGTAGGYGYTF	TGTGCCAGTACCCCCCAGGGGACAGCGGGGGGTTATGGCTACACCTTC
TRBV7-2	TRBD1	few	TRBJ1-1	CASSFRTGGTEAFF	TGTGCCAGCAGCTTCAGGACAGGGGGCACTGAAGCTTTCTTT
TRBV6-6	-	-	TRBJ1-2	CASSSVDLGNGYTF	TGTGCCAGCAGTTCCGTGGATCTAGGGAATGGCTACACCTTC
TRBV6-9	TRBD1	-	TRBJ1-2	CASSRQGADYGYTF	TGTGCCAGCAGCCGACAGGGGGCGGACTATGGCTACACCTTC
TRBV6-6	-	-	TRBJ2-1	CASSYSFSHYNEQFF	TGTGCCAGCAGTTACTCATTCTCACACTACAATGAGCAGTTCTTC